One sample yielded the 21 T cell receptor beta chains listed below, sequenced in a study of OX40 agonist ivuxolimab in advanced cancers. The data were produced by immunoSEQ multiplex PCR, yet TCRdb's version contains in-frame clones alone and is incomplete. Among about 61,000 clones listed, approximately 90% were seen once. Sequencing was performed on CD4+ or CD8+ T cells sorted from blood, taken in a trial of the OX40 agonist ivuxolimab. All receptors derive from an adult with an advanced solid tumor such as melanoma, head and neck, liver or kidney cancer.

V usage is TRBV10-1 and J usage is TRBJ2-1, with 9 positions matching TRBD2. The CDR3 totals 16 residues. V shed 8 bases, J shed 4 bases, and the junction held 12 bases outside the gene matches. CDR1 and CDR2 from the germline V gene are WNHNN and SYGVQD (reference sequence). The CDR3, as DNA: TGCGCCAGCCCCAGTGGGCTAGCGGGGCGGTACAATGAGCAGTTCTTC. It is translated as CASPSGLAGRYNEQFF.

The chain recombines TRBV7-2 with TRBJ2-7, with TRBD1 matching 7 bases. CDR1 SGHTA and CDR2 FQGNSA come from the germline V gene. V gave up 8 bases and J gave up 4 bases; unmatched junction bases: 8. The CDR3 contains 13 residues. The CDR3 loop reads CASRGTASYEQYF. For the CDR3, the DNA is TGTGCCAGCCGAGGGACAGCCAGTTACGAGCAGTACTTC.

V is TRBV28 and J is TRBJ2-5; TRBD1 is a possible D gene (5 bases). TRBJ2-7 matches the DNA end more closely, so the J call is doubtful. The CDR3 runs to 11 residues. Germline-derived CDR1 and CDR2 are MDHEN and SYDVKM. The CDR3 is CASSLRGEQYF. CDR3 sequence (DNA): TGTGCCAGCAGTTTAAGGGGCGAGCAGTACTTC.

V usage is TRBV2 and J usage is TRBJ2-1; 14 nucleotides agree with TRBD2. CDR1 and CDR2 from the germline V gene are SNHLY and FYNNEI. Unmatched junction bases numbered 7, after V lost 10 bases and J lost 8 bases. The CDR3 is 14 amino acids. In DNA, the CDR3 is TGTGCCACCGGACTAGCGGGGGGCCACTATGAGCAGTTCTTC. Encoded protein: CATGLAGGHYEQFF.

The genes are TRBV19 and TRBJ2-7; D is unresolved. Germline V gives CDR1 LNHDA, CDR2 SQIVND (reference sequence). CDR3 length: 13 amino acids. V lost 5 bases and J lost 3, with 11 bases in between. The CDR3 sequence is CASSFMGNYEQYF. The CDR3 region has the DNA TGTGCCAGTAGTTTTATGGGCAACTACGAGCAGTACTTC.

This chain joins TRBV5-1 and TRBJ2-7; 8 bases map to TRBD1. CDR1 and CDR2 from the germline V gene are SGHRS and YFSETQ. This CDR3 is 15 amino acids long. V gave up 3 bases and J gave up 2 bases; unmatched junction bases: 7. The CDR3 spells CASSSSGTGTYEQYF. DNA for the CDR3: TGCGCCAGCAGCTCATCCGGGACAGGAACCTACGAGCAGTACTTC.

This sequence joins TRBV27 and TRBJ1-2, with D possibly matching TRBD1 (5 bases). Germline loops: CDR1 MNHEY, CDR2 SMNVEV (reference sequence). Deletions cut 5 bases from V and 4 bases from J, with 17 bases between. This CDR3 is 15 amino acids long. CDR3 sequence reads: CASSSSRQRPYGYTF. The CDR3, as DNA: TGTGCCAGCAGTAGTTCCCGACAGCGTCCCTATGGCTACACCTTC.

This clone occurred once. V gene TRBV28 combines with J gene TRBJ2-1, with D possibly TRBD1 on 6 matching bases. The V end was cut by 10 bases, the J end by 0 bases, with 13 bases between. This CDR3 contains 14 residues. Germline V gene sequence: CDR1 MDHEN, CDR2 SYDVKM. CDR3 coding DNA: TGTGCCACCACAGGGACCCCCTCCTACAATGAGCAGTTCTTC. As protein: CATTGTPSYNEQFF.

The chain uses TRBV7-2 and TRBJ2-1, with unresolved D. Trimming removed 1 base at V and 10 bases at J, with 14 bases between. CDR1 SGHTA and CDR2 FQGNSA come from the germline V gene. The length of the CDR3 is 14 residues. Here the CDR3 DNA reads TGTGCCAGCAGCTTAGACCCTACCTTCCAGGAGCAGTTCTTC. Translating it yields CASSLDPTFQEQFF.

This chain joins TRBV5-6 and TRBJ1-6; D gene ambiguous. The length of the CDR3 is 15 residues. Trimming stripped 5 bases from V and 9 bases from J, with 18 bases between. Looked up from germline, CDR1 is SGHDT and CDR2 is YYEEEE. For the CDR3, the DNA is TGTGCCAGCAGTCCTCGGACCTCACCCATTTCACCCCTCCACTTT. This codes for CASSPRTSPISPLHF.

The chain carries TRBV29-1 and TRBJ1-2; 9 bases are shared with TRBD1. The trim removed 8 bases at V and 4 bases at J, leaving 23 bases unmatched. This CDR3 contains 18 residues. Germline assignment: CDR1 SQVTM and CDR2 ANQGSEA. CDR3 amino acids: CSPRPGTGFSRNIYGYTF. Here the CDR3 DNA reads TGCAGCCCCCGTCCCGGGACAGGGTTCAGCAGGAACATCTATGGCTACACCTTC.

CDR3 amino acids: CASSLGEASGNEQFF. In nucleotides, the CDR3 is TGTGCCAGCAGCTTAGGGGAAGCTAGCGGCAATGAGCAGTTCTTC. The chain recombines TRBV7-2 with TRBJ2-1; 7 nucleotides match TRBD2. After removal of 1 base from V and 6 bases from J, the junction contained 6 bases not matched to a gene. The CDR3 consists of 15 residues. Per germline, CDR1 SGHTA and CDR2 FQGNSA.

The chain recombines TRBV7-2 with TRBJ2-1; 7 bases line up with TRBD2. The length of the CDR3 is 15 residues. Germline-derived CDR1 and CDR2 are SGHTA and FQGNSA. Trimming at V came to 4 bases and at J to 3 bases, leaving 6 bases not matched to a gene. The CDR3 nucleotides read TGTGCCAGCAGCTACAATAGCGGGTACTACAATGAGCAGTTCTTC. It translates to CASSYNSGYYNEQFF.

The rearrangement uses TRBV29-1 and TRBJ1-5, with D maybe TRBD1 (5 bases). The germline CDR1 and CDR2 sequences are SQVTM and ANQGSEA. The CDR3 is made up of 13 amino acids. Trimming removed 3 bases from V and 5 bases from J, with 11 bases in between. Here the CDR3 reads CSVEYGRDQPQHF. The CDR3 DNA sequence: TGCAGCGTTGAGTATGGCAGGGATCAGCCCCAGCATTTT. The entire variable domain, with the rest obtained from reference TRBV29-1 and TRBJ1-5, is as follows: SAVISQKPSRDICQRGTSLTIQCQVDSQVTMMFWYRQQPGQSLTLIATANQGSEATYESGFVIDKFPISRPNLTFSTLTVSNMSPEDSSIYLCSVEYGRDQPQHFGDGTRLSIL.

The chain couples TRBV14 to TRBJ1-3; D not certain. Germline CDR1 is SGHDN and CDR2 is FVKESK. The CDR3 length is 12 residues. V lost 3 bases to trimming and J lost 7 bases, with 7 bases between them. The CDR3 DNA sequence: TGTGCCAGCAGCCAGGGTACGAACACCATATATTTT. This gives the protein CASSQGTNTIYF.

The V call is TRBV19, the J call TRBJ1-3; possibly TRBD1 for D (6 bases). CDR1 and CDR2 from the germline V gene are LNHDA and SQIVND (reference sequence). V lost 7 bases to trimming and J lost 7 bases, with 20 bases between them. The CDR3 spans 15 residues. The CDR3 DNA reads TGTGCCAGTAAGAACAGGGCGTTCTTTGGCAACACCATATATTTT. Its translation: CASKNRAFFGNTIYF.

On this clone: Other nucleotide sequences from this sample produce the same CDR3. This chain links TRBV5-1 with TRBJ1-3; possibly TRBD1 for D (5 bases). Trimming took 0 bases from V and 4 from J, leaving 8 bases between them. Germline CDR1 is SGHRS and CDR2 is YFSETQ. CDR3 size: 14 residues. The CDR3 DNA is TGCGCCAGCAGCTTGGGGCAGGGCGGAAACACCATATATTTT. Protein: CASSLGQGGNTIYF. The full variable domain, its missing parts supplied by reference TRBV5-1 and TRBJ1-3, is KAGVTQTPRYLIKTRGQQVTLSCSPISGHRSVSWYQQTPGQGLQFLFEYFSETQRNKGNFPGRFSGRQFSNSRSEMNVSTLELGDSALYLCASSLGQGGNTIYFGEGSWLTVV.

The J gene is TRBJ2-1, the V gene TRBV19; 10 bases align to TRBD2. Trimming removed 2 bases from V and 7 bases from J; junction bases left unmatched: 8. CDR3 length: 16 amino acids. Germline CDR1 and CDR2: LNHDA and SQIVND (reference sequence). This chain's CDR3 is CASSIQSSGRGNEQFF. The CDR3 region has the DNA TGTGCCAGTAGTATACAATCTAGCGGGAGAGGTAATGAGCAGTTCTTC.

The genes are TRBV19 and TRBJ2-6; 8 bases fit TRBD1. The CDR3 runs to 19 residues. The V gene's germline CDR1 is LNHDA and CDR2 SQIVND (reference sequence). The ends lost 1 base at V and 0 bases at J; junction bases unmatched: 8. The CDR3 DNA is TGTGCCAGTAGTATAGCTACCGGACAGGGCTTCTCTGGGGCCAACGTCCTGACTTTC. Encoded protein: CASSIATGQGFSGANVLTF.

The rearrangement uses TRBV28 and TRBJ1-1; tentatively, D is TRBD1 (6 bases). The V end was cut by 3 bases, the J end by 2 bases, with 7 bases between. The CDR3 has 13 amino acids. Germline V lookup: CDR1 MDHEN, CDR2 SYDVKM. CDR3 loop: CASSLDSNTEAFF. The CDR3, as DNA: TGTGCCAGCAGTTTGGACAGTAACACTGAAGCTTTCTTT.

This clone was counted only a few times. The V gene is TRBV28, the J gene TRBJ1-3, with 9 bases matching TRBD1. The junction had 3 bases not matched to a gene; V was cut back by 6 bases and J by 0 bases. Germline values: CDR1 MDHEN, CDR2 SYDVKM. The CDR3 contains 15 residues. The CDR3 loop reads CASRGTGRSGNTIYF. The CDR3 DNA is TGTGCCAGCAGGGGGACAGGGCGCTCTGGAAACACCATATATTTT. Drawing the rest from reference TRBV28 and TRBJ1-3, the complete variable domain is DVKVTQSSRYLVKRTGEKVFLECVQDMDHENMFWYRQDPGLGLRLIYFSYDVKMKEKGDIPEGYSVSREKKERFSLILESASTNQTSMYLCASRGTGRSGNTIYFGEGSWLTVV.